Following are 25 T cell receptor beta chains from one sample sequenced in a study of cytomegalovirus exposure and HLA in healthy donors. The PCR made use of 60 Vbeta and 13 Jbeta primers. Data came from immunoSEQ multiplex PCR; TCRdb stores just in-frame clones and leaves some out. This table has more than 95,000 clones, roughly 74% appearing once. Source material: PBMCs. These TCRs come from a middle-aged man in good health and CMV-seronegative.

The chain uses TRBV6-6 and TRBJ2-7, with 8 bases identical to TRBD1. J lost 2 bases, V lost 2 bases, and 8 bases had no gene match. Germline V gene sequence: CDR1 MNHNY, CDR2 SVGAGI (reference sequence). CDR3 length equals 16 residues. This CDR3 reads CASSYPPGQVPYEQYF. The DNA for the CDR3 is TGTGCCAGCAGTTACCCTCCGGGACAGGTTCCCTACGAGCAGTACTTC.

This clone was counted once. The rearrangement uses TRBV5-1 and TRBJ2-5; weak D call: TRBD1 (5 bases). The J call is in doubt because the DNA end fits TRBJ2-7 better. The germline V gene encodes CDR1 SGHRS and CDR2 YFSETQ. The length of the CDR3 is 13 residues. The CDR3 here is CASSPQGVAEQYF. The CDR3 DNA is TGCGCCAGCAGCCCCCAAGGGGTAGCCGAGCAGTACTTC.

This chain links TRBV11-3 with TRBJ2-7; TRBD2 aligns across 7 bases. Germline lookup yields CDR1 SGHNT and CDR2 YENEEA. The V segment lost 2 bases and the J segment 4 bases; nucleotides outside the gene matches: 2. The CDR3 loop spans 13 amino acids. CDR3 DNA sequence: TGTGCCAGCAGCTTACGGGGAGGGTACGAGCAGTACTTC. Translation: CASSLRGGYEQYF.

The rearrangement uses TRBV5-1 and TRBJ1-1, with D hard to call. This CDR3 has 13 amino acids. Between the trimmed V and J ends, which lost 0 bases and 5 bases, there was a span of 8 bases. Germline values: CDR1 SGHRS, CDR2 YFSETQ. CDR3 sequence: CASSLGSVTEAFF. CDR3 bases: TGCGCCAGCAGCTTGGGCTCGGTGACTGAAGCTTTCTTT.

This chain uses TRBV7-9 with TRBJ1-4; 9 nucleotides align to TRBD1. Germline V lookup: CDR1 SEHNR, CDR2 FQNEAQ (reference sequence). The CDR3 is 15 amino acids. The V gene end was trimmed by 5 bases and the J gene end by 6 bases; junction bases not matched to a gene: 7. The CDR3 sequence: CASSLGQGRDEKLFF. In nucleotides, the CDR3 is TGTGCCAGCAGCCTTGGACAGGGGAGGGATGAAAAACTGTTTTTT.

Regarding this clone: The junction departs from the called germline gene at one end, perhaps through a read error. The genes are TRBV19 and TRBJ2-3, with D tentatively TRBD2 (6 bases). The CDR3 runs 16 residues. In germline, CDR1 is LNHDA, CDR2 SQIVND (reference sequence). CDR3 protein: CASSSIVGGSTDTQYF. The DNA for the CDR3 is TGTGCCAGCAGTAGTATTGTCGGGGGAAGCACAGATACGCAGTATTTT.

This chain connects TRBV7-9 to TRBJ1-4, with no clear D. Germline V gene data show CDR1 as SEHNR and CDR2 as FQNEAQ (reference sequence). V shed 4 bases and J shed 4 bases, with 10 bases lying between them. CDR3 length: 14 residues. This CDR3 is CASSSGVGNEKLFF. The CDR3 DNA is TGTGCCAGCAGCTCCGGAGTAGGTAATGAAAAACTGTTTTTT.

The chain recombines TRBV5-1 with TRBJ1-4; 9 bases fit TRBD1. Germline CDR1 reads SGHRS; CDR2 reads YFSETQ. The CDR3 covers 15 residues. The V gene end was trimmed by 7 bases and the J gene end by 7 bases; junction bases not matched to a gene: 11. This chain's CDR3 is CASPTGGESCEKLFF. The CDR3 DNA follows: TGCGCCAGCCCAACAGGGGGCGAGTCATGTGAAAAACTGTTTTTT.

The DNA for the CDR3 is TGTGCCAGCAGCGATAGTCGGTACTATGGCTACACCTTC. This codes for CASSDSRYYGYTF. This sequence joins TRBV7-2 and TRBJ1-2; no definite D call. In germline, CDR1 is SGHTA, CDR2 FQGNSA. This CDR3 has 13 residues. V was clipped by 5 bases and J by 3 bases, with 10 bases between them.

J is TRBJ2-7 and V is TRBV7-9; D is unresolved. Trimming shortened V by 4 bases and J by 2 bases, and 6 bases separated the two germline ends. Per germline, CDR1 SEHNR and CDR2 FQNEAQ (reference sequence). The CDR3 extends over 12 amino acids. CDR3 sequence: CASSWSTYEQYF. DNA of the CDR3: TGTGCCAGCAGCTGGAGCACCTACGAGCAGTACTTC.

This clone was detected only once. This rearrangement joins TRBV7-9 to TRBJ1-2; 9 nucleotides line up with TRBD1. After removal of 5 bases from V and 3 bases from J, the junction contained 7 bases not matched to a gene. The CDR3 consists of 15 residues. Per germline, CDR1 SEHNR and CDR2 FQNEAQ (reference sequence). The CDR3 nucleotides read TGTGCCAGCAGCCACGTCACAGGGGGCGACTATGGCTACACCTTC. Translation gives CASSHVTGGDYGYTF.

This sequence joins TRBV4-1 and TRBJ1-2; unclear D gene. V was trimmed by 0 bases and J by 3 bases, leaving 8 bases between them. This CDR3 is 14 amino acids long. CDR1 and CDR2 from the germline V gene are MGHRA and YSYEKL. For the CDR3, the DNA is TGCGCCAGCAGCCAAGATCCGAGTTACTATGGCTACACCTTC. Its protein product is CASSQDPSYYGYTF.

Details on this clone: One junction end does not reproduce the germline sequence, and a read error may be involved. The V gene is TRBV5-8, the J gene TRBJ2-4; D remains ambiguous. This CDR3 comprises 15 residues. In germline, CDR1 is SGHTS, CDR2 YDEGEE. Here the CDR3 reads CASSSLGATKNSQYF. For the CDR3, the DNA is TGTGCCAGCAGCTCGTTGGGCGCCACAAAAAACAGTCAGTACTTC.

The sample holds a few counts of this clone. The rearrangement joins TRBV7-2 to TRBJ2-7; 8 nucleotides line up with TRBD1. Germline assignment: CDR1 SGHTA and CDR2 FQGNSA. Trimming cost V 2 bases and J 9 bases; bases outside gene matches: 18. This CDR3 has 17 residues. The CDR3 is CASSLNQGQVGRRLQYF. The DNA of the CDR3 is TGTGCCAGCAGCTTAAACCAGGGACAGGTAGGCCGTCGATTGCAGTACTTC.

This chain connects TRBV11-2 to TRBJ1-5; 7 positions agree with TRBD1. The CDR3 is 13 amino acids. Germline CDR1 is SGHAT and CDR2 is FQNNGV. V trimming: 5 bases; J trimming: 5 bases; junction bases outside the gene matches: 3. This CDR3 is CASSRDSYQPQHF. CDR3 in DNA: TGTGCCAGCAGCAGGGACAGCTATCAGCCCCAGCATTTT.

V gene TRBV27 combines with J gene TRBJ2-3; TRBD2 aligns across 9 bases. This CDR3 spans 13 amino acids. Germline CDR1 MNHEY, CDR2 SMNVEV (reference sequence). Trimming at V came to 5 bases and at J to 4 bases, leaving 1 base not matched to a gene. DNA of the CDR3: TGTGCCAGCAGTATAGCGGGGGCAGATACGCAGTATTTT. Amino acid sequence: CASSIAGADTQYF.

The chain combines TRBV7-2 with TRBJ1-2; D call uncertain. The CDR3 runs 14 residues. Germline loops: CDR1 SGHTA, CDR2 FQGNSA. V was clipped by 5 bases and J by 0 bases, with 10 bases between them. The CDR3 sequence is CASSLQKSNYGYTF. CDR3 bases: TGTGCCAGCAGCCTACAGAAATCTAACTATGGCTACACCTTC.

This chain links TRBV28 with TRBJ1-4; 9 bases are a match to TRBD1. Looked up from germline, CDR1 is MDHEN and CDR2 is SYDVKM. The CDR3 runs to 16 residues. V lost 7 bases to trimming and J lost 0 bases; unmatched junction nucleotides: 6. The CDR3 bases are TGTGCCAGCACCAGACAGGGGGGATCAACTAATGAAAAACTGTTTTTT. Its translation: CASTRQGGSTNEKLFF.

This clone has only a few counts. The chain employs TRBV2 and TRBJ2-7; no reliable D call. V lost 4 bases and J lost 2, with 12 bases in between. The CDR3 covers 14 residues. CDR1 SNHLY and CDR2 FYNNEI come from the germline V gene. The CDR3 DNA is TGTGCCAGCAGTGCTCAGAGGAACCCCTACGAGCAGTACTTC. Translating it yields CASSAQRNPYEQYF.

The chain joins TRBV5-6 to TRBJ1-6; 8 bases map to TRBD1. V shed 3 bases, J shed 1 base, and the junction held 6 bases outside the gene matches. CDR3 length: 17 amino acids. Germline lookup yields CDR1 SGHDT and CDR2 YYEEEE. The CDR3 here is CASSWGTGGSYNSPLHF. CDR3 coding DNA: TGTGCCAGCAGCTGGGGAACAGGGGGTTCCTATAATTCACCCCTCCACTTT.

The chain recombines TRBV14 with TRBJ2-4, with D perhaps TRBD1 (6 bases). The CDR3 covers 15 residues. CDR1 and CDR2 (germline): SGHDN, FVKESK. Trimming left V 2 bases short and J 0 bases short, with 8 bases between. As DNA, the CDR3 is TGTGCCAGCAGCCAACAAGGGGGAGCCAAAAACATTCAGTACTTC. As protein: CASSQQGGAKNIQYF.

The rearrangement uses TRBV19 and TRBJ2-3; 9 positions agree with TRBD1. Germline assignment: CDR1 LNHDA and CDR2 SQIVND (reference sequence). J gave up 2 bases and V 5 bases, and 5 bases lay outside the gene matches. CDR3 length: 15 residues. The CDR3, as DNA: TGTGCCAGTAGTTCGGGACAGGGTCACACAGATACGCAGTATTTT. The encoded protein is CASSSGQGHTDTQYF. The complete variable domain, with remaining parts taken from reference TRBV19 and TRBJ2-3, reads DGGITQSPKYLFRKEGQNVTLSCEQNLNHDAMYWYRQDPGQGLRLIYYSQIVNDFQKGDIAEGYSVSREKKESFPLTVTSAQKNPTAFYLCASSSGQGHTDTQYFGPGTRLTVL.

V gene TRBV7-8 combines with J gene TRBJ2-3; 9 nucleotides line up with TRBD2. The CDR3 contains 15 residues. V lost 5 bases to trimming and J lost 3 bases; unmatched junction nucleotides: 6. In germline, CDR1 is SGHVS, CDR2 FQNEAQ. CDR3 coding DNA: TGTGCCAGCAGCCCTGCTAGCGGGGATACAGATACGCAGTATTTT. Translating gives CASSPASGDTDTQYF.

The chain joins TRBV5-6 to TRBJ2-1; possible D gene TRBD1, 5 bases. In germline, CDR1 is SGHDT, CDR2 YYEEEE. V was pared by 3 bases and J by 0 bases, with 13 bases between. CDR3 length: 16 residues. The CDR3 nucleotides are TGTGCCAGCAGCTACTGGGGCCCGAGCTCCTACAATGAGCAGTTCTTC. As protein: CASSYWGPSSYNEQFF.

The chain carries TRBV7-2 and TRBJ2-3; D unresolved. V was clipped by 2 bases and J by 0 bases, with 9 bases between them. Germline V lookup: CDR1 SGHTA, CDR2 FQGNSA. The length of the CDR3 is 15 residues. The CDR3 bases are TGTGCCAGCAGCTTATCCTCTTCTAGCACAGATACGCAGTATTTT. Its protein product is CASSLSSSSTDTQYF.